The 13 T cell receptor beta chains presented below share a single source sample, sequenced in a study of CD8 T cells in Susac syndrome. Random hexamers served to reverse transcribe roughly 0.45 to 1 ug RNA. MiXCR, applied by TCRdb to the immunoSEQ multiplex PCR reads, yields one record per CDR3 protein. The sample comprises 150,000 to 200,000 distinct CDR3 sequences, 90% to 95% of which are singletons, and around 0.1% rests with the top ten. Sequenced sample: CD4+ T cells from PBMCs. All receptors come from a human donor in good health.

V usage is TRBV18 and J usage is TRBJ2-7; TRBD2 aligns across 10 bases. The CDR3 length is 15 residues. Germline V gives CDR1 KGHSH, CDR2 LQKENI. J was trimmed by 1 base and V by 3 bases; bases with no gene match: 3. CDR3 coding DNA: TGTGCCAGCTCACCTAGCGGGGGGCTGTCCTACGAGCAGTACTTC. It codes for CASSPSGGLSYEQYF.

The V gene is TRBV21-1, the J gene TRBJ1-2; TRBD1 reflects the table's D call only, with no check against the DNA. TRBV21-1 is described as a pseudogene. The CDR3 sequence is 14 residues long. For the CDR3, the DNA is TGTGCCAGCAGCAAAGAAACAGGCGTCTATGGCTACACCTTC. Translated, it gives CASSKETGVYGYTF.

The chain carries TRBV7-2 and TRBJ2-3, with D possibly TRBD2 on 6 matching bases. The CDR3 sequence is 15 residues long. V lost 4 bases, J lost 6 bases, and 17 bases lay in between. CDR1 is SGHTA, CDR2 FQGNSA, per germline. DNA of the CDR3: TGTGCCAGCAGCTCCGTTCCCCTAGCGCGGGATACGCAGTATTTT. The encoded protein is CASSSVPLARDTQYF.

The rearrangement uses TRBV5-1 and TRBJ2-7; a possible D gene is TRBD1 (6 bases). The V gene's germline CDR1 is SGHRS and CDR2 YFSETQ. This CDR3 comprises 14 residues. Trimming took 4 bases from V and 0 from J, leaving 11 bases between them. As DNA, the CDR3 is TGCGCCAGCAGCGACCAGGGGATCTCCTACGAGCAGTACTTC. Its translation is CASSDQGISYEQYF.

A single count supports this clonotype. This sequence joins TRBV18 and TRBJ2-5; 8 nucleotides match TRBD1. Losses at the gene ends were 1 base for V and 4 bases for J; bases not matched to a gene: 5. Germline values: CDR1 KGHSH, CDR2 LQKENI. The CDR3 is 15 amino acids. This CDR3 is CASSPLGTGGETQYF. The DNA of the CDR3 is TGTGCCAGCTCACCACTTGGGACAGGCGGAGAGACCCAGTACTTC.

The chain is built from TRBV20-1 and TRBJ1-6; tentatively, D is TRBD1 (5 bases). The ends were cut back, 6 bases at V and 7 bases at J, with 10 bases in the middle. This CDR3 contains 12 residues. Looked up from germline, CDR1 is DFQATT and CDR2 is SNEGSKA (reference sequence). The CDR3 here is CSARKGNSPLHF. Written as DNA, the CDR3 is TGCAGTGCCAGGAAGGGGAATTCACCCCTCCACTTT.

The rearrangement uses TRBV30 and TRBJ1-1; the D gene is possibly TRBD1 (5 bases). From germline, CDR1 is GTSNPN and CDR2 SVGIG (reference sequence). The CDR3 has 13 amino acids. Trimming cost V 0 bases and J 3 bases, with 8 bases left between them. The CDR3 sequence is CAWSVRRDTEAFF. The CDR3 DNA is TGTGCCTGGAGTGTACGCAGGGACACTGAAGCTTTCTTT.

The J gene is TRBJ2-4, the V gene TRBV5-1, with D maybe TRBD2 (5 bases). Trimming shortened V by 4 bases and J by 8 bases, and 16 bases separated the two germline ends. Germline V gene sequence: CDR1 SGHRS, CDR2 YFSETQ. The CDR3 loop spans 14 amino acids. Here the CDR3 DNA reads TGCGCCAGCAGCAAAGAGGGCAGACGAGACATTCAGTACTTC. Amino acids: CASSKEGRRDIQYF.

J is TRBJ1-4 and V is TRBV2; tentatively, D is TRBD1 (5 bases). The CDR3 runs 14 residues. Trimming removed 6 bases from V and 7 bases from J, with 15 bases in between. Per the germline V gene, CDR1 is SNHLY and CDR2 is FYNNEI. The CDR3 sequence is CASSGGTVGEKLFF. The CDR3 DNA reads TGTGCCAGCAGCGGGGGAACAGTGGGTGAAAAACTGTTTTTT.

The chain links TRBV7-2 to TRBJ2-6, with TRBD1 matching over 9 bases. Trimming removed 5 bases from V and 2 bases from J; junction bases left unmatched: 10. Germline CDR1 is SGHTA and CDR2 is FQGNSA. The CDR3 has 18 amino acids. The DNA of the CDR3 is TGTGCCAGCAGCCGCGTTAGGACAGGGGCAACTGGGGCCAACGTCCTGACTTTC. This gives the protein CASSRVRTGATGANVLTF. Drawing the rest from reference TRBV7-2 and TRBJ2-6, the complete variable domain is GAGVSQSPSNKVTEKGKDVELRCDPISGHTALYWYRQSLGQGLEFLIYFQGNSAPDKSGLPSDRFSAERTGGSVSTLTIQRTQQEDSAVYLCASSRVRTGATGANVLTFGAGSRLTVL.

This chain connects TRBV19 to TRBJ2-4, with 12 bases identical to TRBD1. J lost 5 bases, V lost 4 bases, and 6 bases had no gene match. Germline V gives CDR1 LNHDA, CDR2 SQIVND (reference sequence). There are 16 residues in the CDR3. CDR3 residues: CASSNGTGGLQNIQYF. The CDR3 nucleotides are TGTGCCAGTAGTAACGGGACAGGGGGCCTCCAAAACATTCAGTACTTC.

The table lists this clonotype with a count of one. V usage is TRBV3-1 and J usage is TRBJ2-3; D might be TRBD2 (7 bases). The CDR3 extends over 17 amino acids. Germline CDR1 is LGHDT and CDR2 is YNNKEL (reference sequence). With 0 bases removed from V and 3 bases from J, the gap between germline ends came to 16 bases. The CDR3 bases are TGTGCCAGCAGCCAAGATCCACTCGCGGGGGCTACAGATACGCAGTATTTT. As protein: CASSQDPLAGATDTQYF.

The V call is TRBV30, the J call TRBJ1-1; D perhaps matches TRBD1 (5 bases). The CDR3 covers 15 residues. Between the trimmed V and J ends, which lost 3 bases and 3 bases, there was a span of 17 bases. Germline CDR1 reads GTSNPN; CDR2 reads SVGIG (reference sequence). The DNA of the CDR3 is TGTGCCTGGAGCACCAAGAAGGGACTGCACACTGAAGCTTTCTTT. Translation gives CAWSTKKGLHTEAFF.